Listed below are T cell receptor beta chains from one sample, sequenced in a study of blood T cells in healthy people across ages. TCRdb called the 5' RACE reads again in MiXCR, with one record for every CDR3 protein. The sample shows roughly 1,800,000 distinct CDR3 sequences, roughly 52% of them seen only once. Source material: blood. The receptors were sampled from a woman aged 40-49 years in good health. Both conserved end residues are part of each CDR3. A D gene is named only where the DNA matches it firmly. For some rows the clone size is stated as once, few or many, or as a class when expanded; others skip it.

cdr3_nt cdr3_aa v_call clone_size j_call d_call
TGTGCCAGCAGCTTAGTATTAGAGGCCAACGTCCTGACTTTC CASSLVLEANVLTF TRBV11-2 - TRBJ2-6 -
TGTGCCAGCAGCCACGGGTTCGGGGGACAGGCGCTCTCCTACGAGCAGTACTTC CASSHGFGGQALSYEQYF TRBV14 - TRBJ2-7 TRBD1
TGTGCCAGCAGTTACTCCAGCTCCTACGAGCAGTACTTC CASSYSSSYEQYF TRBV6-5 many TRBJ2-7 -
TGTGCCAGCAGTTACGACAAGGGGGCCCAAGAGACCCAGTACTTC CASSYDKGAQETQYF TRBV2 - TRBJ2-5 TRBD1
TGCGCCAGCAGCCCCCTGGGACAGGGGAATGAGCAGTTCTTC CASSPLGQGNEQFF TRBV5-1 - TRBJ2-1 TRBD1
TGTGCCAGCAGCAAAGGACAGCTCCAAGAGACCCAGTACTTC CASSKGQLQETQYF TRBV13 - TRBJ2-5 -
TGCAGTGCTAGAGACAGCCATGAGCAGTACTTC CSARDSHEQYF TRBV20-1 - TRBJ2-7 -
TGTGCCAGCAGTAACGCTCCTCTAGGAACCGGCGAGCAGTACTTC CASSNAPLGTGEQYF TRBV6-5 - TRBJ2-7 -
TGTGCCAGCAGTTACTCCGGGGAGGATGGCTACACCTTC CASSYSGEDGYTF TRBV6-5 few TRBJ1-2 -
TGCGCCAGCAGCCAAGCGTTACCGCGGGGGGGACGTTACAATGAGCAGTACTTC CASSQALPRGGRYNEQYF TRBV4-3 - TRBJ2-7 TRBD2
TGTGCCAGTAGCTTGGGGCTAGGACAGGGATACTACGAGCAGTACTTC CASSLGLGQGYYEQYF TRBV7-2 few TRBJ2-7 TRBD1
TGTGCCAGCAGTTATGTGGACAGCAACGAGCAGTACTTC CASSYVDSNEQYF TRBV6-2/TRBV6-3 few TRBJ2-7 -
TGTGCCAGCAGCCCCCGAATAGCGGCTACCGGGGAGCTGTTTTTT CASSPRIAATGELFF TRBV7-2 - TRBJ2-2 -
TGTGCCAGCAGCTTCTCCGGGACAGGGGTTCGCGCCGAGCAGTACTTC CASSFSGTGVRAEQYF TRBV11-2 few TRBJ2-7 TRBD1
TGTGCCAGCAGTTTAGCTGGGGTGGGAGGGGCCAACGTCCTGACTTTC CASSLAGVGGANVLTF TRBV27 - TRBJ2-6 -
TGTGCCAGCAGTTTAGGTCAGGGACGGGTTCAGTACTTC CASSLGQGRVQYF TRBV12-3/TRBV12-4 few TRBJ2-4 -
TGTGCCAGCAGTTACCGTGGACTAGCGAAACAAGAGACCCAGTACTTC CASSYRGLAKQETQYF TRBV6-2/TRBV6-3 - TRBJ2-5 TRBD2
TGTGCCAGCAGTTACACACTCCACGGACAGGGGATCGGCTATGGCTACACCTTC CASSYTLHGQGIGYGYTF TRBV6-2/TRBV6-3 - TRBJ1-2 TRBD1
TGCGCCAGCAGCCAATCGGGGGGACAGGGGGCCTACGAGCAGTACTTC CASSQSGGQGAYEQYF TRBV4-3 - TRBJ2-7 TRBD1
TGCGCCAGCACCTCGGGGGGGGCTGATGGCTACACCTTC CASTSGGADGYTF TRBV10-1 few TRBJ1-2 -
TGTGCCAGCAGCCGACAGGGGATTTTTGATGGGTATGGCTACACCTTC CASSRQGIFDGYGYTF TRBV27 few TRBJ1-2 TRBD1
TGCAGCGTTAGTAGGAGGGAAAGCTCCTACGAGCAGTACTTC CSVSRRESSYEQYF TRBV29-1 few TRBJ2-7 -
TGCCTACACTCGCAGCCCTATGGCTACACCTTC CLHSQPYGYTF TRBV20-1 - TRBJ1-2 -
TGTGCCAGCAGGATCCAAGGGACAGGGCGAAATGAAAAACTGTTTTTT CASRIQGTGRNEKLFF TRBV6-2/TRBV6-3 - TRBJ1-4 TRBD1
TGCGCCAGCACTTCCGGGACCACAGATACGCAGTATTTT CASTSGTTDTQYF TRBV5-1 few TRBJ2-3 -
TGTGCCAGCAGTCCGAATTCTGGCTACACCTTC CASSPNSGYTF TRBV28 - TRBJ1-2 -
TGTGCCAGCAGTCCCCTAGGCAGGTCGGCCAAAAACATTCAGTACTTC CASSPLGRSAKNIQYF TRBV28 - TRBJ2-4 -
TGCGCCAGCAGCTCACGACAGGGGACCCACAATGAGCAGTTCTTC CASSSRQGTHNEQFF TRBV4-3 - TRBJ2-1 TRBD1
TGCAGTGCTAGAGATGGGGGGAGTGGGTACGAGCAGTACTTC CSARDGGSGYEQYF TRBV20-1 - TRBJ2-7 -
TGTGCCAGCAGTTTGGGGACAGGGGGTAAGAACGAGCAGTACTTC CASSLGTGGKNEQYF TRBV12-3/TRBV12-4 - TRBJ2-7 TRBD1
TGCAGTGCTAGAGACCCGTTCGTGGCGACAGGGCTGAATGGCTACACCTTC CSARDPFVATGLNGYTF TRBV20-1 - TRBJ1-2 TRBD1
TGCGCCAGCAGCATACGGACAGGGGGTTGGAATGAGCAGTTCTTC CASSIRTGGWNEQFF TRBV5-1 - TRBJ2-1 TRBD1
TGTGCCAGCAGTTTACAGGGTTTCTTCTGCGAGCAGTACTTC CASSLQGFFCEQYF TRBV6-2/TRBV6-3 - TRBJ2-7 -
TGTGCCAGCAGTTTTCCCTCAGCGGGGGGCCCCTCGGATACGCAGTATTTT CASSFPSAGGPSDTQYF TRBV27 - TRBJ2-3 TRBD2
TGCAGCGTTGCGGTGGCCTCTGGAAACACCATATATTTT CSVAVASGNTIYF TRBV29-1 - TRBJ1-3 -
TGTGCCAGCAGAAAACCGGGACAGGGGAGTGGCTACACCTTC CASRKPGQGSGYTF TRBV6-2/TRBV6-3 - TRBJ1-2 TRBD1
TGTGCCAGCAGGCGCACAGCAACTAATGAAAAACTGTTTTTT CASRRTATNEKLFF TRBV27 few TRBJ1-4 -
TGCGCCAGCAGGGTAGCGGACACAGATACGCAGTATTTT CASRVADTDTQYF TRBV10-2 few TRBJ2-3 -
TGTGCCATCAGCCCCTCCGGGTCGGAATCGTCGCAGTACTTC CAISPSGSESSQYF TRBV10-3 few TRBJ2-4 -
TGCGCCAGCAGCCAACTGAACAGGGGTGATTCACCCCCCCACTTT CASSQLNRGDSPPHF TRBV4-1 - TRBJ1-6 TRBD1
TGTGCCACCAGCAGGGGACAGGGAACCTACGAGCAGTACTTC CATSRGQGTYEQYF TRBV15 - TRBJ2-7 TRBD1
TGTGCCAGCAGTTACTCGAGGAGTAGTTTGTCAGATACGCAGTATTTT CASSYSRSSLSDTQYF TRBV6-6 - TRBJ2-3 -
TGCAGTGCTAGATACAGCGAGGGGCAAGAGACCCAGTACTTC CSARYSEGQETQYF TRBV20-1 - TRBJ2-5 -
TGTGCTAGCAGCCCTCCTCCTGGGACAGCCTCCTATGGCTACACCTTC CASSPPPGTASYGYTF TRBV7-2 once TRBJ1-2 TRBD1
TGCAGTGCTAGAGATACCCGGGCAGGGGGAGAAAAACTGTTTTTT CSARDTRAGGEKLFF TRBV20-1 few TRBJ1-4 TRBD1
TGTGCCAGCAGCTTAGCGAGGGCGGGGGGCCAAGGGGGAAACATTCAGTACTTC CASSLARAGGQGGNIQYF TRBV7-2 few TRBJ2-4 TRBD2
TGCAGTGCTAGGCAGACAGGGAAAGGCTACGGGCAGTACTTC CSARQTGKGYGQYF TRBV20-1 - TRBJ2-4 TRBD1
TGTGCCAGCAGCTTAATTTTCGGGACAGGGGGCAATCAGCCCCAGCATTTT CASSLIFGTGGNQPQHF TRBV5-8 - TRBJ1-5 TRBD1
TGTGCCGGCAGCGTTGGACAGGGACTCTACGAGCAGTACTTC CAGSVGQGLYEQYF TRBV5-6 - TRBJ2-7 TRBD1